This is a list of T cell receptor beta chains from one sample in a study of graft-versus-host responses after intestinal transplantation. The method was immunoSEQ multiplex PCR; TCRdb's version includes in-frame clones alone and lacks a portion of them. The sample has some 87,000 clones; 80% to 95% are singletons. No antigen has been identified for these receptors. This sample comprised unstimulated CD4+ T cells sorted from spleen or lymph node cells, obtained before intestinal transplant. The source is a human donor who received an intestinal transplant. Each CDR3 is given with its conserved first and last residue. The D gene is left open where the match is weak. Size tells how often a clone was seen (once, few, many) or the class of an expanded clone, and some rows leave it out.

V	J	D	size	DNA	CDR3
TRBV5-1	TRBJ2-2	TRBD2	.	TGCGCCAGCGGTCCGGGACTAGCGGGAGTAGGAACCGGGGAGCTGTTTTTT	CASGPGLAGVGTGELFF
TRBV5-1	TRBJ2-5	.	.	TGCGCCAGCAGTGCGTTTTCGGGGCTCGGGGAGACCCAGTACTTC	CASSAFSGLGETQYF
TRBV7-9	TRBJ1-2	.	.	TGTGCCAGCAGCTTAGTCGGGAGAGGAGGCTACACCTTC	CASSLVGRGGYTF
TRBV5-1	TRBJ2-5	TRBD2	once	TGCGCCAGCAGCCAGACTAGCGGCCAAGAGACCCAGTACTTC	CASSQTSGQETQYF
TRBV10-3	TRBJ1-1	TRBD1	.	TGTGCCATCATCGCCGGGACAGGGTCAGTTCCGAACACTGAAGCTTTCTTT	CAIIAGTGSVPNTEAFF
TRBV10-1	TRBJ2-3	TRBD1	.	TGCGCCAGCAGTGAATGGGGACAGTCCACAGATACGCAGTATTTT	CASSEWGQSTDTQYF
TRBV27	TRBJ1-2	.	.	TGTGCCAGCAGTTTGACAGGAACTAACTATGGCTACACCTTC	CASSLTGTNYGYTF
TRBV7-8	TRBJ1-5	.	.	TGTGCCAGCAGCCCAAATATATCGGGCCGCCAGCATTTT	CASSPNISGRQHF
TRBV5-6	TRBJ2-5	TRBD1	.	TGTGCCAGCAGCCCCACCCCAGCGACAGGGTATGAGACCCAGTACTTC	CASSPTPATGYETQYF
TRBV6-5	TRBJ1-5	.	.	TGTGCCAGCAGTTACGGGTCAGTCAATCAGCCCCAGCATTTT	CASSYGSVNQPQHF
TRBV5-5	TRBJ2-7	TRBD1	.	TGTGCCAGCAGCGCAGCCGGGACAGCTTCCTACGAGCAGTACTTC	CASSAAGTASYEQYF
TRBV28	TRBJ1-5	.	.	TGTGCCAGCAGCCCCCCCGATTTGCCCCAGCATTTT	CASSPPDLPQHF
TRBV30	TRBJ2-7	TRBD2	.	TGTGCCTGGAGGGCTAGCGGAGTGAACGAGCAGTACTTC	CAWRASGVNEQYF
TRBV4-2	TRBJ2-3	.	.	TGTGCCAGCAGCCTTAGTAGTCCCGGGGGCACAGATACGCAGTATTTT	CASSLSSPGGTDTQYF
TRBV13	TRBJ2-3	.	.	TGTGCCAGCAGCCGTAACGGGAAAAGCACAGGTACGCAGTATTTT	CASSRNGKSTGTQYF
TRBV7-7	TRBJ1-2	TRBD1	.	TGTGCCAGCAGCTTAGGGACAGGGGGCGCCTATGGCTACACCTTC	CASSLGTGGAYGYTF
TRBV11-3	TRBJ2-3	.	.	TGTGCCAGCAGCTTAGGACGGGAGACAGATACGCAGTATTTT	CASSLGRETDTQYF
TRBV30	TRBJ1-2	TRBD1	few	TGTGCCTGGAGTCCATCGGACAGGGGGGTCAGAGGCTACACCTTC	CAWSPSDRGVRGYTF
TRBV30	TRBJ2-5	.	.	TGTGCCTTGACCTCCAGAGGGGAGACCCAGTACTTC	CALTSRGETQYF
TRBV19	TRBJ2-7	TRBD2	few	TGTGCCAGTAGTATGGGACTAGGAGAGACCTACGAGCAGTACTTC	CASSMGLGETYEQYF
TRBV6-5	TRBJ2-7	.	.	TGTGCCAGCAAACTATCAGTCCCCTACGAGCAGTACTTC	CASKLSVPYEQYF
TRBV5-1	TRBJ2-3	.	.	TGCGCCAGCAGCTTGGTTGCGCTTCCTAGCACAGATACGCAGTATTTT	CASSLVALPSTDTQYF
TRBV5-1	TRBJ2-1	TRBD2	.	TGCGCCAGCAGGAGGCGGGAGGGGTACAATGAGCAGTTCTTC	CASRRREGYNEQFF
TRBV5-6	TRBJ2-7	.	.	TGTGCCAGCAGCCCAGGGGTCACCTACGAGCAGTACTTC	CASSPGVTYEQYF
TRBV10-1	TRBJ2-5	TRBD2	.	TGCGCCAGCAGTGGGAGCGGGAGTTGGGAGACCCAGTACTTC	CASSGSGSWETQYF
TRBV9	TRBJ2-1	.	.	TGTGCCAGCAGCGTAATAGCCCCTCTAAGCGGACTGAGCTCCTACAATGAGCAGTTCTTC	CASSVIAPLSGLSSYNEQFF
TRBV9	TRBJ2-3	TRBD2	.	TGTGCCAGCAGCGTAGGCGCGGGGGCAGATACGCAGTATTTT	CASSVGAGADTQYF
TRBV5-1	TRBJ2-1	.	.	TGCGCCAGCAGCTTGGCCGGGGATGAGCAGTTCTTC	CASSLAGDEQFF
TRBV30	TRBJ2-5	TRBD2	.	TGTGCCTGGAGTGGGATGGGACTAGCGGGAGGGCCGCGGCAGACCCAGTACTTC	CAWSGMGLAGGPRQTQYF
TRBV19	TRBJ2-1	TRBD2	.	TGTGCCAGTAGTCTATTAGCGGGAGCCGCCTACAATGAGCAGTTCTTC	CASSLLAGAAYNEQFF
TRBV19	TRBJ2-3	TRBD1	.	TGTGCCAGTAGAGGGACAGCAGATACGCAGTATTTT	CASRGTADTQYF
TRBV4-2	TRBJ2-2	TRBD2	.	TGTGCCAGCAGCCCAGGCCCATCGGGGGGGTCGGGGACCGGGGAGCTGTTTTTT	CASSPGPSGGSGTGELFF
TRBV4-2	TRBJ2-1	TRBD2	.	TGTGCCAGCAGCCAAGGGCAGCGGGAGGGCCGCTACAATGAGCAGTTCTTC	CASSQGQREGRYNEQFF
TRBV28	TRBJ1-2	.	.	TGTGCCAGCAGCCCGCCCGCGGACTATGGCTACACCTTC	CASSPPADYGYTF
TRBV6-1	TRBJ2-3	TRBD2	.	TGTGCCAGCAGTTGGACTAGCGGCACAGATACGCAGTATTTT	CASSWTSGTDTQYF
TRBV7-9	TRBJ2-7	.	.	TGTGCCAGCAGCTCCGCCGTTTGGGAGCAGTACTTC	CASSSAVWEQYF
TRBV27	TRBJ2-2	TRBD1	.	TGTGCCAGCAGGGAACAGGGGGCGCGGGGTGGGTACACCGGGGAGCTGTTTTTT	CASREQGARGGYTGELFF
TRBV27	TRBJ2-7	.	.	TGTGCCAGCAGTTTTCAGTACTTC	CASSFQYF
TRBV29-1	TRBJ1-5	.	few	TGCAGCGTGGACACGGGGCCGGGACAGCCCCAGCATTTT	CSVDTGPGQPQHF
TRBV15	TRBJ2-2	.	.	TGTGCCACCAGCAGAGATGGCAGGGACGGGGGGCTGTTTTTT	CATSRDGRDGGLFF
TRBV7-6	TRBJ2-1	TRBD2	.	TGTGCCAGCAGCTTAGGGACTAGCAATGAGCAGTTCTTC	CASSLGTSNEQFF
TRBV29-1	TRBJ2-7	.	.	TGCAGCGTCCTGCTAGGCCCCTACGAGCAGTACTTC	CSVLLGPYEQYF
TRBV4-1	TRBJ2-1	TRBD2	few	TGCGCCAGCAGCCATCCCTCCCCTGGGGCTAGCGGGCGCAATGAGCAGTTCTTC	CASSHPSPGASGRNEQFF
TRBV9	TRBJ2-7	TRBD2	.	TGTGCCAGCAGCGTAGGATTAGCGGGGGACTCCTACGAGCAGTACTTC	CASSVGLAGDSYEQYF
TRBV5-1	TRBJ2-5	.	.	TGCGCCAGCAGCTTGTGGGGGAGGAGGGAGACCCAGTACTTC	CASSLWGRRETQYF
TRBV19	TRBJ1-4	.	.	TGTGCCAGCAACTATGCAACTAATGAAAAACTGTTTTTT	CASNYATNEKLFF
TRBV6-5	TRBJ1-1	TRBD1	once	TGTGCCAGCAGTCGGACAGGGAATGAAGCTTTCTTT	CASSRTGNEAFF
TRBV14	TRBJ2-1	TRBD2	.	TGTGCCAGCAGCCCGACGATAAAAGGCCCTTTGACTAGCGAGGACAATGAGCAGTTCTTC	CASSPTIKGPLTSEDNEQFF
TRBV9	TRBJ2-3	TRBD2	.	TGTGCCAGCAGCTCGCGCGGGAGTTGGAAAGATACGCAGTATTTT	CASSSRGSWKDTQYF